This T cell receptor beta chain is drawn from a study of blood T cells in healthy people across ages. This clonotype was seen ten or more times. A second PCR of about 6 to 11 cycles used a sample-barcoded 5' primer and a J-beta primer mix. TCRdb processed the 5' RACE reads anew with MiXCR; each CDR3 protein has one entry. Of around 870,000 distinct CDR3 sequences listed, more than 25% are singletons. Trimming left V 8 bases short and J 1 base short, with 14 bases between. The length of the CDR3 is 14 residues. Per the germline V gene, CDR1 is MNHEY and CDR2 is SMNVEV (reference sequence). The sequence was obtained from a woman aged 80 or older in good health. The chain carries TRBV27 and TRBJ1-1; D perhaps matches TRBD1 (6 bases). What was sequenced was blood. The CDR3 DNA is TGTGCCAGCCCACAGACAGGCCCGAACACTGAAGCTTTCTTT. Protein sequence: CASPQTGPNTEAFF.